This TCR beta chain derives from a study of blood T cell repertoires in COVID-19. As for the study in general: Sites in the United States, Italy and Spain provided acute and convalescent COVID-19 samples. T cells, B-cell-depleted T cells, or PBMCs supplied cDNA or gDNA.

Original handling: From reference gene primer amplification, estimates of nucleated cell counts were derived. This table comes from immunoSEQ multiplex PCR, and its TCRdb copy is limited to in-frame clones, with some not included. V and J calls plus clone size are reproduced from that table; the DNA served to infer D and trimming. The sample holds 14,000 to 15,000 clones, around 88% seen once. Germline V gives CDR1 DFQATT, CDR2 SNEGSKA (reference sequence). The CDR3 loop spans 11 amino acids. Trimming removed 1 base from V and 14 bases from J, with 11 bases in between. The receptor was derived from a human donor in a cohort sampled during active COVID-19. The material sequenced was peripheral blood. This chain joins TRBV20-1 and TRBJ1-4; the D is unclear. CDR3 in amino acids: CSARARDSLFF. The CDR3 DNA reads TGCAGTGCTAGAGCGCGGGATTCTCTGTTTTTT.